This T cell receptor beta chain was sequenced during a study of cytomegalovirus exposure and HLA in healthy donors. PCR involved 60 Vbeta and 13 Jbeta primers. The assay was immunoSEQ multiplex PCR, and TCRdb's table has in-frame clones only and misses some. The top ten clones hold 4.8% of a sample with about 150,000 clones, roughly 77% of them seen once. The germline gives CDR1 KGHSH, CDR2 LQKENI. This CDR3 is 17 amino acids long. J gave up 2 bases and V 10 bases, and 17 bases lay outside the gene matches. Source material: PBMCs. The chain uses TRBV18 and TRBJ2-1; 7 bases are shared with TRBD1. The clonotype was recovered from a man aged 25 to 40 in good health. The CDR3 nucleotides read TGTGCCACCTCGATACAGGGGAGACCGTCCACCTACAATGAGCAGTTCTTC. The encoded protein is CATSIQGRPSTYNEQFF.